The 5 T cell receptor beta chains below were found in one sample sequenced in a study of OX40 agonist ivuxolimab in advanced cancers. TCRdb's table, derived via immunoSEQ multiplex PCR, lists solely in-frame clones and lacks some. This table holds about 62,000 clones, 85% found once. The sample consisted of CD4+ or CD8+ T cells sorted from blood, taken in a trial of the OX40 agonist ivuxolimab. These receptors all stem from an adult with an advanced solid tumor such as melanoma, head and neck, liver or kidney cancer.

The gene calls are TRBV20-1 and TRBJ2-5, with D hard to call. V lost 6 bases to trimming and J lost 5 bases, with 7 bases between them. CDR3 length equals 10 residues. Germline V CDR1 and CDR2: DFQATT, SNEGSKA (reference sequence). The CDR3 loop is CSAAVETQYF. For the CDR3, the DNA is TGCAGTGCGGCGGTGGAGACCCAGTACTTC.

The chain couples TRBV19 to TRBJ1-2; D might be TRBD1 (5 bases). CDR3 size: 14 residues. V was cut by 3 bases and J by 4 bases, with 12 bases left in between. Germline values: CDR1 LNHDA, CDR2 SQIVND (reference sequence). The CDR3 is CASSIWGRLYGYTF. CDR3 nucleotides: TGTGCCAGTAGTATCTGGGGCCGCCTCTATGGCTACACCTTC.

The V call is TRBV2, the J call TRBJ2-7, with a possible D match to TRBD1 (5 bases). The V gene's germline CDR1 is SNHLY and CDR2 FYNNEI. The CDR3 is made up of 12 amino acids. Trimming pared 8 bases from V and 0 bases from J, leaving 8 bases between. The CDR3 reads CASRTLSYEQYF. The CDR3 DNA sequence: TGTGCCAGCCGGACACTCTCCTACGAGCAGTACTTC.

J is TRBJ1-1 and V is TRBV30; a weak D match, TRBD1 (6 bases). Trimming cost V 4 bases and J 5 bases, with 14 bases left between them. Germline CDR1 and CDR2: GTSNPN and SVGIG (reference sequence). The CDR3 loop spans 13 amino acids. The CDR3 region has the DNA TGTGCCTGGACCCTGGGAGGGACAACTGAAGCTTTCTTT. This codes for CAWTLGGTTEAFF.

This sequence joins TRBV28 and TRBJ2-1; either TRBD1 or TRBD2 may fit D (5 bases each). Between the trimmed V and J ends, which lost 6 bases and 9 bases, there was a span of 27 bases. Per the germline V gene, CDR1 is MDHEN and CDR2 is SYDVKM. The CDR3 sequence is 17 residues long. CDR3 sequence reads: CASRPTPGRPYRGEQFF. In DNA, the CDR3 is TGTGCCAGCAGGCCGACGCCGGGGCGACCCTATCGGGGTGAGCAGTTCTTC. The complete variable domain, with remaining parts taken from reference TRBV28 and TRBJ2-1, reads DVKVTQSSRYLVKRTGEKVFLECVQDMDHENMFWYRQDPGLGLRLIYFSYDVKMKEKGDIPEGYSVSREKKERFSLILESASTNQTSMYLCASRPTPGRPYRGEQFFGPGTRLTVL.